This note documents a single T cell receptor beta chain sequence. The sample comes from a study of blood T cell repertoires in COVID-19. In the authors' workflow: It was from reference gene primer amplification that nucleated cell counts were estimated. The repertoire was sequenced with immunoSEQ multiplex PCR; TCRdb's copy has only in-frame clones and lacks some. The DNA was the basis for D and trimming; V, J and clone size are from that table. The sample holds approximately 180,000 clones; approximately 85% are singletons and the top ten take around 9.9%. The CDR3 is made up of 12 amino acids. Looked up from germline, CDR1 is MDHEN and CDR2 is SYDVKM. The V end was cut by 6 bases, the J end by 5 bases, with 8 bases between.

V gene TRBV28 combines with J gene TRBJ2-1; D gene uncertain. This TCR derives from a human donor with active or convalescent COVID-19. The donor label of this sample is uncertain. The sequenced sample was peripheral blood. The CDR3 reads CASSYSNNEQFF. The DNA for the CDR3 is TGTGCCAGCAGCTACTCTAACAATGAGCAGTTCTTC.